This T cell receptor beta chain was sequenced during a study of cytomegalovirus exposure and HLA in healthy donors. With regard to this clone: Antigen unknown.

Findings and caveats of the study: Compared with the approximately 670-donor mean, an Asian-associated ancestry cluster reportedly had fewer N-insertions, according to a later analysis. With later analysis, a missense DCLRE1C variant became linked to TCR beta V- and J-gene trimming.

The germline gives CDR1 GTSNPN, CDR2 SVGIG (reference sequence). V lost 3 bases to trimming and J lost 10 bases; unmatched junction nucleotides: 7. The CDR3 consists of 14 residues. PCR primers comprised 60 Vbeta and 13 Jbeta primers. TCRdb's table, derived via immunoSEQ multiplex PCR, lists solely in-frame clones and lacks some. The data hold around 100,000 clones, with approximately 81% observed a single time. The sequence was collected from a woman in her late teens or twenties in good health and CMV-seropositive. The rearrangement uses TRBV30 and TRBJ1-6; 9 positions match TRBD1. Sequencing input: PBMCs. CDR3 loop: CAWSAGQGGSPLHF. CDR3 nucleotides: TGTGCCTGGAGCGCGGGACAGGGTGGGTCACCCCTCCACTTT.